This T cell receptor (beta chain) was identified in a study of blood T cell repertoires in COVID-19 (dated by TCRdb to the early 2020s). As for the study more broadly: Samples covering the acute and convalescent phases of COVID-19 were provided by collaborators in the United States, Italy and Spain. Sample metadata almost always included a de-identified subject ID, COVID-19 status, age in years and sex. The repertoires were released in a freely available public database intended as a resource for research on the immune response to SARS-CoV-2. The prospective study material was composed of cDNA or gDNA derived from T cells, B-cell-depleted T cells, or PBMCs. Samples came from the ongoing ImmuneRACE study (first 160 participants) plus 1,254 subjects from 6 global collaborators. The dataset comprised deeply sampled blood TCRbeta repertoires from subjects exposed to, actively infected with, or recovered from COVID-19. Where HLA class I and class II types were available, the types were taken from metadata supplied by the sample provider, not from assay-based typing.

With regard to this clone: Its antigen is currently not known. No much larger clone is present one base from it, and per-base qualities are unavailable.

TCRbeta CDR3 regions were amplified from genomic DNA by means of the immunoSEQ Assay, a bias-controlled multiplex PCR. The authors processed their data as follows. The number of nucleated cells in each sample was estimated by amplification of reference gene primers within the assay. Sequence reads were collapsed and filtered to measure the absolute abundance of every unique TCRbeta CDR3 rearrangement. For each sample, productive Simpson clonality was calculated as the square root of Simpson's diversity index across productive rearrangements. TCRdb holds this immuneACCESS table with in-frame rearrangements only. Some clones are missing; in checked studies, unresolved V genes explain under half, and the rest has no known cause. That table supplies the V and J calls and clone size; D and trimming were determined from the DNA. Recorded for this sample are 210,000 or so clones; approximately 90% of them occurred a single time. The ten largest clones capture roughly 2.6% of the sample.

The paper as a whole reports these results and caveats: Clinical and demographic metadata were provided uncurated, with the amount varying by source and participant.

Here V drops 6 bases and J drops 7 bases, and the junction holds 14 bases not matched to any gene. The germline V gene provides CDR1 SNHLY and CDR2 FYNNEI. From its cysteine to its phenylalanine, the CDR3 spans 17 amino acids. Only the CDR3 region is kept as DNA, spanning 51 bases read in frame from base 1. In Seattle, one collaborating source enrolled patients while the infection was active and tracked those patients longitudinally over the course of disease. Each collaborating institution followed its own protocols to collect whole blood in K2EDTA tubes. Collaborator samples were shipped for TCRbeta analysis as frozen whole blood, isolated PBMCs, or DNA extracted from either sample type.

The receptor was isolated from a man under 40 with COVID-19, enrolled during active disease. The sequence links TRBV2 to TRBJ2-1; 11 junctional bases match TRBD2. The specimen sequenced was peripheral blood. In nucleotide form, the sequence is TGTGCCAGCAGGGCATACCAGACTAGCGGGATCGGTAATGAGCAGTTCTTC. It encodes CASRAYQTSGIGNEQFF.